This TCR beta chain was identified during a study of technical replicates of blood from a handful of donors. This clone was seen only a few times. The CDR3 loop spans 13 amino acids. The germline V and J ends were trimmed by 3 bases and 3 bases, with 3 bases remaining between them. Germline assignment: CDR1 MGHDK and CDR2 SYGVNS. Using immunoSEQ multiplex PCR, the repertoire was profiled, and TCRdb retains in-frame clones only, with some absent. The sample holds approximately 14,000 clones, approximately 80% seen once. This chain connects TRBV25-1 to TRBJ1-6, with D unclear. Sequenced material: PBMCs. The clonotype originates from a human donor in good health. The CDR3 is CASSDRYNSPLHF. CDR3 sequence (DNA): TGTGCCAGCAGTGACCGCTATAATTCACCCCTCCACTTT. Filled out from reference TRBV25-1 and TRBJ1-6, the complete variable domain reads EADIYQTPRYLVIGTGKKITLECSQTMGHDKMYWYQQDPGMELHLIHYSYGVNSTEKGDLSSESTVSRIRTEHFPLTLESARPSHTSQYLCASSDRYNSPLHFGNGTRLTVT.